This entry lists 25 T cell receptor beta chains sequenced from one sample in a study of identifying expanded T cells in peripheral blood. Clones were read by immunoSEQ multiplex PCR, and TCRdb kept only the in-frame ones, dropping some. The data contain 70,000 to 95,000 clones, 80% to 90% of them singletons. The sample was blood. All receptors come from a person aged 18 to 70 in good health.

The CDR3, as DNA: TGCAGCGTCTCACCGACAGAGACCCAGTACTTC. As protein: CSVSPTETQYF. The chain joins TRBV29-1 to TRBJ2-5; D is undetermined. The CDR3 consists of 11 residues. In germline, CDR1 is SQVTM, CDR2 ANQGSEA. With 6 bases removed from V and 4 bases from J, the gap between germline ends came to 9 bases.

As DNA, the CDR3 is TGTGCCAGTAGTATAGGTGGACGGTCTGAAGCTTTCTTT. Protein: CASSIGGRSEAFF. This chain uses TRBV19 with TRBJ1-1; D remains unclear. Germline V CDR1 and CDR2: LNHDA, SQIVND (reference sequence). This CDR3 is built from 13 residues. V was clipped by 1 base and J by 6 bases, with 9 bases between them.

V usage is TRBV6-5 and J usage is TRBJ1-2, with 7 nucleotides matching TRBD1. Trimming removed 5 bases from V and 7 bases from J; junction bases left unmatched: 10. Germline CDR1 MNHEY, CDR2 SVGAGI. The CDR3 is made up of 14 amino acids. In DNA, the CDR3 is TGTGCCAGCAGTAGCGTAGGAAACAGGGGTGGCTACACCTTC. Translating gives CASSSVGNRGGYTF.

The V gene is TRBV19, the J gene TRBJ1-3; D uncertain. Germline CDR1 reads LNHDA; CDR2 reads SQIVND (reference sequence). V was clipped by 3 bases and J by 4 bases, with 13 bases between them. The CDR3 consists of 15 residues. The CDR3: CASSIYQEAGNTIYF. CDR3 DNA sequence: TGTGCCAGTAGTATCTACCAGGAGGCCGGAAACACCATATATTTT.

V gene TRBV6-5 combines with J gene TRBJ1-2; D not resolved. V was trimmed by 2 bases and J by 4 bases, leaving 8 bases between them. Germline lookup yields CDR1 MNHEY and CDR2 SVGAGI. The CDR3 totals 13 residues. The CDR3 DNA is TGTGCCAGCAGTTACGCCCAAGCCTATGGCTACACCTTC. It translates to CASSYAQAYGYTF.

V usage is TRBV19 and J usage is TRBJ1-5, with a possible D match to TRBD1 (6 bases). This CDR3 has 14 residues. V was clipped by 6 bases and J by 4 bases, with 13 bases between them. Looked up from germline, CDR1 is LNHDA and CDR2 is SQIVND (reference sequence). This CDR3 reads CASSQGQLNQPQHF. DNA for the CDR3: TGTGCCAGTAGCCAAGGACAGTTAAATCAGCCCCAGCATTTT.

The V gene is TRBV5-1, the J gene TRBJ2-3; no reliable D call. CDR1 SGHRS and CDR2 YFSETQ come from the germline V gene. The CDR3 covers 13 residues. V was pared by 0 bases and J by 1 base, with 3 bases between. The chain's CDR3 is CASSLGGTDTQYF. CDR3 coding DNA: TGCGCCAGCAGCTTGGGGGGCACAGATACGCAGTATTTT.

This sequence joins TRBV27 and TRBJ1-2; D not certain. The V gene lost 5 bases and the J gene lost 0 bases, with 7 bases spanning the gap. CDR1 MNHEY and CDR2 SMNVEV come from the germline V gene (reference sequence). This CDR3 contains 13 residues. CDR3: CASSPRANYGYTF. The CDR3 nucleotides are TGTGCCAGCAGTCCCCGAGCTAACTATGGCTACACCTTC.

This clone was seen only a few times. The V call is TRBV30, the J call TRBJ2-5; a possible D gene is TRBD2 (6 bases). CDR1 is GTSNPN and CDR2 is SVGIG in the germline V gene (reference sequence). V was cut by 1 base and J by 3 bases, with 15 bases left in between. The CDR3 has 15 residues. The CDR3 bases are TGTGCCTGGAGTGACCCAGCGGTAGCGGAAGAGACCCAGTACTTC. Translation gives CAWSDPAVAEETQYF.

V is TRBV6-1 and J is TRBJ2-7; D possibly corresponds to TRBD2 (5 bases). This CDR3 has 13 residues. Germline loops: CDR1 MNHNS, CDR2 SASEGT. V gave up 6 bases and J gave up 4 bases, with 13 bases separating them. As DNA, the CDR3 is TGTGCCAGCAGCGACCTGGGGAGATACGAGCAGTACTTC. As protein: CASSDLGRYEQYF.

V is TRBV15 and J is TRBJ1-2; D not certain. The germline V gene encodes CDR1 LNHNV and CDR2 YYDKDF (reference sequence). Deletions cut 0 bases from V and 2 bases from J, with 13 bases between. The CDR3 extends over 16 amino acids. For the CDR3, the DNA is TGTGCCACCAGCAGAGATCTTAGGAGTAGCAACTATGGCTACACCTTC. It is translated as CATSRDLRSSNYGYTF.

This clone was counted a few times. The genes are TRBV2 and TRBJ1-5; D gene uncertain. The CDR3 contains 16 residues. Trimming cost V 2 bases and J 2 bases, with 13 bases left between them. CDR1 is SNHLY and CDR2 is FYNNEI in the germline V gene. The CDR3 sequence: CASSERALSGNQPQHF. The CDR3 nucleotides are TGTGCCAGCAGTGAAAGGGCCCTTAGTGGCAATCAGCCCCAGCATTTT.

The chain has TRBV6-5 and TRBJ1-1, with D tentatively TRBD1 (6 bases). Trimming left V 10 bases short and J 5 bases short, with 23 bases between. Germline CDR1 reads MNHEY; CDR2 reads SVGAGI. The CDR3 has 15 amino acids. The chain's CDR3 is CATRSPGVSGTEAFF. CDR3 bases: TGTGCCACCAGATCGCCAGGGGTTTCGGGGACTGAAGCTTTCTTT.

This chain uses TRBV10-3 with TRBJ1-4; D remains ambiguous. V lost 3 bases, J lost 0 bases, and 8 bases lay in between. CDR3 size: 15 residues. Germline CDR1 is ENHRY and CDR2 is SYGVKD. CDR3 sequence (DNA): TGTGCCATCAGTGAATCGTCGACAACTAATGAAAAACTGTTTTTT. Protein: CAISESSTTNEKLFF.

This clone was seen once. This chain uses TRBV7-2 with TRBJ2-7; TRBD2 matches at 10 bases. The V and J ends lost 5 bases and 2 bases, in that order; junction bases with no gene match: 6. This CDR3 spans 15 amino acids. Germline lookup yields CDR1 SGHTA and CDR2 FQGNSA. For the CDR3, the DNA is TGTGCCAGCAGCCAATGGACTAGCGGCACCTACGAGCAGTACTTC. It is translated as CASSQWTSGTYEQYF.

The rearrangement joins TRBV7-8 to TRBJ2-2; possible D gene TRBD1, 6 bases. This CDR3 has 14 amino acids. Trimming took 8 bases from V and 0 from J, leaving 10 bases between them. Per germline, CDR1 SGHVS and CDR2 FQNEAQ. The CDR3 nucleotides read TGTGCCAGCTTGACAGGCCCGAACACCGGGGAGCTGTTTTTT. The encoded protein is CASLTGPNTGELFF. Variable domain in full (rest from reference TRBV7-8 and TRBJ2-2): GAGVSQSPRYKVAKRGQDVALRCDPISGHVSLFWYQQALGQGPEFLTYFQNEAQLDKSGLPSDRFFAERPEGSVSTLKIQRTQQEDSAVYLCASLTGPNTGELFFGEGSRLTVL.

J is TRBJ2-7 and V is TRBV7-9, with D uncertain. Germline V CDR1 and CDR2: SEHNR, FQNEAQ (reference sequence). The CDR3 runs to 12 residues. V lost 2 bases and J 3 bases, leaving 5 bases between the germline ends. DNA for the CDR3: TGTGCCAGCAGCTTAAACAGCTACGAGCAGTACTTC. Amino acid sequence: CASSLNSYEQYF.

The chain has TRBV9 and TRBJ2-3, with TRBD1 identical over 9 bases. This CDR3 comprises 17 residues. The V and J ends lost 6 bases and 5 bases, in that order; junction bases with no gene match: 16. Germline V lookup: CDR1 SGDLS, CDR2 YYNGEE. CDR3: CASKPRDRDSSRDTQYF. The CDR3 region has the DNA TGTGCCAGCAAGCCACGGGACAGGGATAGTTCGAGAGATACGCAGTATTTT. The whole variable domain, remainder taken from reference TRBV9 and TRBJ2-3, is DSGVTQTPKHLITATGQRVTLRCSPRSGDLSVYWYQQSLDQGLQFLIQYYNGEERAKGNILERFSAQQFPDLHSELNLSSLELGDSALYFCASKPRDRDSSRDTQYFGPGTRLTVL.

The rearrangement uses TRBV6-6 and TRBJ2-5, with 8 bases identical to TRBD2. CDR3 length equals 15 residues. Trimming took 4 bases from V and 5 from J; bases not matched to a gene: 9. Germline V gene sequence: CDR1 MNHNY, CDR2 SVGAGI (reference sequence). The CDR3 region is CASSSGGASWETQYF. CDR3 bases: TGTGCCAGCAGTTCCGGGGGGGCGAGTTGGGAGACCCAGTACTTC.

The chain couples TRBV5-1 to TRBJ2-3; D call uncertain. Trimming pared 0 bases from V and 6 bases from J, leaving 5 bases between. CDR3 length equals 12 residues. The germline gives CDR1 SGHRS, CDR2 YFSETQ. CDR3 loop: CASSLAGDTQYF. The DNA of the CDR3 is TGCGCCAGCAGCTTGGCCGGGGATACGCAGTATTTT.

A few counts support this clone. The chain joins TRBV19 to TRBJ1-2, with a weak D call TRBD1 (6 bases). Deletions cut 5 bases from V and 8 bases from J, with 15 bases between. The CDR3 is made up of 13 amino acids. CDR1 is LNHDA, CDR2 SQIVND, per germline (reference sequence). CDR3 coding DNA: TGTGCCAGTAGTGTCAGGGGTCCGTCGGGCTACACCTTC. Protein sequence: CASSVRGPSGYTF.

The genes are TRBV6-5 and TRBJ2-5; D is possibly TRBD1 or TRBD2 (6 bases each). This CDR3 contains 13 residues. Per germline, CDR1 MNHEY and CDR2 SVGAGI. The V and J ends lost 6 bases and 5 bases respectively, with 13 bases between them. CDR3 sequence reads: CASREGGEETQYF. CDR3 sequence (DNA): TGTGCCAGCAGGGAGGGGGGCGAGGAGACCCAGTACTTC.

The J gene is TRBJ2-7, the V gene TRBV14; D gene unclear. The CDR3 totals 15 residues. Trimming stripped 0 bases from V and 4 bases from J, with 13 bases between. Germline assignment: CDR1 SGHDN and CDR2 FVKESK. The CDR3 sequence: CASSQDPFVTYEQYF. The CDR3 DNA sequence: TGTGCCAGCAGCCAAGATCCATTCGTAACATACGAGCAGTACTTC.

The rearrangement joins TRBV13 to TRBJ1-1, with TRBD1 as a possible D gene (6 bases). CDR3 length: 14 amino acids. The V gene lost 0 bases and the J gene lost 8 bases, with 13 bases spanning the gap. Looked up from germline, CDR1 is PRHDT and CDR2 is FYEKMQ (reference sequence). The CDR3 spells CASSLGAQGLEAFF. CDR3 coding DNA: TGTGCCAGCAGCTTAGGTGCTCAGGGGCTGGAAGCTTTCTTT.

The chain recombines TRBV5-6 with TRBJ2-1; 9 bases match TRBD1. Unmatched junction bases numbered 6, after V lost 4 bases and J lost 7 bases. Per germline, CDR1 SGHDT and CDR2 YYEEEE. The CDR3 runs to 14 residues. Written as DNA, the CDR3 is TGTGCCAGCAGCAGGTCGGGACAGGGTAATGAGCAGTTCTTC. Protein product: CASSRSGQGNEQFF.